The 18 T cell receptor beta chains in this list originate from one sample, sequenced in a study of identical twins. TCRdb analysed the 5' RACE reads with MiXCR anew, one entry per CDR3 protein. The data show roughly 540,000 distinct CDR3 sequences, under 25% seen once. A further study also used this sample, focusing on T cells expressing NK-cell markers.

Sequenced sample: CD4+ T cells sorted from blood. All receptors derive from a woman between 18 and 29 years old in good health.

This clonotype occurred a few times. This chain connects TRBV20-1 to TRBJ2-5; D remains ambiguous. The germline gives CDR1 DFQATT, CDR2 SNEGSKA (reference sequence). The CDR3 sequence is 13 residues long. V shed 1 base and J shed 5 bases, with 11 bases lying between them. The CDR3 DNA reads TGCAGTGCTAGAGGCCGCTGGAGTGAGACCCAGTACTTC. As protein: CSARGRWSETQYF.

V gene TRBV20-1 combines with J gene TRBJ2-7; TRBD1 matches 8 bases. The CDR3 is made up of 14 amino acids. CDR1 and CDR2 (germline): DFQATT, SNEGSKA (reference sequence). V trimming: 6 bases; J trimming: 5 bases; junction bases outside the gene matches: 12. The CDR3 spells CSAAIRQGRNEQYF. DNA of the CDR3: TGCAGTGCCGCCATACGACAGGGGAGGAACGAGCAGTACTTC.

The chain uses TRBV7-6 and TRBJ2-1, with D possibly being TRBD2 (7 bases). This CDR3 is built from 17 residues. Germline V lookup: CDR1 SGHVS, CDR2 FNYEAQ. V dropped 6 bases and J dropped 2 bases, with 20 bases sitting between them. CDR3 loop: CASRPFGGASTYNEQFF. The CDR3 DNA is TGTGCCAGCAGACCCTTTGGGGGGGCATCAACCTACAATGAGCAGTTCTTC.

This clonotype was seen more than once but under ten times. The CDR3 is CASSLRGGSPLHF. The DNA for the CDR3 is TGTGCCAGCAGTTTAAGGGGGGGTTCACCCCTCCACTTT. This chain links TRBV12-3 or TRBV12-4 with TRBJ1-6; D is perhaps TRBD1 (6 bases). This CDR3 region has 13 residues. With 2 bases removed from V and 9 bases from J, the gap between germline ends came to 8 bases.

The gene calls are TRBV10-2 and TRBJ2-1, with 8 bases fitting TRBD2. Losses at the gene ends were 4 bases for V and 9 bases for J; bases not matched to a gene: 11. This CDR3 comprises 15 residues. CDR1 and CDR2 (germline): WSHSY, SAAADI. The CDR3 is CASSADGRAISEQFF. For the CDR3, the DNA is TGCGCCAGCAGTGCCGACGGGAGGGCCATTAGTGAGCAGTTCTTC.

In this sample, this clonotype turned up a few times. Relative to the germline gene, one junction end is altered; a read error may explain this. In nucleotides, the CDR3 is TGCAGTGCAAGCGGGACTAACCCCCAAGGGACCCAGTACTTC. Amino acids: CSASGTNPQGTQYF. The rearrangement uses TRBV20-1 and TRBJ2-5, with 7 nucleotides matching TRBD2. CDR1 DFQATT and CDR2 SNEGSKA come from the germline V gene (reference sequence). The CDR3 runs to 14 residues.

This clonotype was recorded only once. Sequence at one end of the junction differs from germline and may be a read error. J is TRBJ2-5 and V is TRBV10-1; D may match TRBD1 or TRBD2 (5 bases each). The CDR3 covers 13 residues. The germline CDR1 and CDR2 sequences are WNHNN and SYGVQD (reference sequence). CDR3 coding DNA: TGCGCCACCAGTAAGGGGAGCCGAGAGACCCAGTACTTC. This gives the protein CATSKGSRETQYF.

The V and J genes are TRBV28 and TRBJ2-1; possibly TRBD1 for D (6 bases). The length of the CDR3 is 14 residues. Germline V gives CDR1 MDHEN, CDR2 SYDVKM. Trimming removed 5 bases from V and 6 bases from J, with 14 bases in between. The CDR3 nucleotides are TGTGCCAGCAGTCCCACAGGGTCCCTCAATGAGCAGTTCTTC. It translates to CASSPTGSLNEQFF.

This clonotype was observed a handful of times. The chain uses TRBV20-1 and TRBJ2-3; 9 bases are shared with TRBD2. The germline V gene encodes CDR1 DFQATT and CDR2 SNEGSKA (reference sequence). The CDR3 runs 11 residues. Here the CDR3 reads CVLPGLARPYF. The DNA for the CDR3 is TGCGTTCTGCCGGGACTAGCCCGACCGTATTTT.

This clonotype has more than one count but fewer than ten. This rearrangement joins TRBV20-1 to TRBJ1-1; D is unclear. The CDR3 consists of 12 residues. Trimming pared 2 bases from V and 3 bases from J, leaving 7 bases between. Germline V lookup: CDR1 DFQATT, CDR2 SNEGSKA (reference sequence). For the CDR3, the DNA is TGCAGTGCTAGATCCCGTCACACTGAAGCTTTCTTT. Translating gives CSARSRHTEAFF.

The chain joins TRBV12-3 or TRBV12-4 to TRBJ2-3; D is uncertain. V dropped 1 base and J dropped 14 bases, with 13 bases sitting between them. The CDR3 is 12 residues long. The CDR3: CASSLEYRGAYF. CDR3 nucleotides: TGTGCCAGCAGTTTAGAGTACAGAGGAGCGTATTTT.

A few counts support this clonotype. The chain combines TRBV5-1 with TRBJ2-1; TRBD1 matches 8 bases. CDR1 and CDR2 (germline): SGHRS, YFSETQ. The CDR3 runs 14 residues. Trimming took 4 bases from V and 9 from J; bases not matched to a gene: 9. The CDR3 DNA reads TGCGCCAGCAGCCGCACGACAGGGGCTAGTGAGCAGTTCTTC. The encoded protein is CASSRTTGASEQFF.

The V call is TRBV20-1, the J call TRBJ1-2, with TRBD1 as a possible D gene (6 bases). Between the trimmed V and J ends, which lost 6 bases and 7 bases, there was a span of 18 bases. The CDR3 loop spans 13 amino acids. Germline V lookup: CDR1 DFQATT, CDR2 SNEGSKA (reference sequence). This chain's CDR3 is CSATTGTRLGYTF. The CDR3 DNA follows: TGCAGTGCCACGACAGGCACTCGTCTTGGCTACACCTTC.

V gene TRBV7-3 combines with J gene TRBJ1-2; no reliable D call. The V gene lost 3 bases and the J gene lost 6 bases, with 14 bases spanning the gap. Germline V gene sequence: CDR1 SGHTA, CDR2 FQGTGA. This CDR3 comprises 14 residues. The CDR3 loop reads CASSLSSGSHGYTF. Here the CDR3 DNA reads TGTGCCAGCAGCTTGAGCTCGGGGTCCCATGGCTACACCTTC. The full variable domain, with the rest looked up from reference TRBV7-3 and TRBJ1-2, is GAGVSQTPSNKVTEKGKYVELRCDPISGHTALYWYRQSLGQGPEFLIYFQGTGAADDSGLPNDRFFAVRPEGSVSTLKIQRTERGDSAVYLCASSLSSGSHGYTFGSGTRLTVV.

This chain connects TRBV7-2 to TRBJ2-2, with D perhaps matching TRBD1 (7 bases). The germline gives CDR1 SGHTA, CDR2 FQGNSA. Trimming stripped 2 bases from V and 4 bases from J, with 14 bases between. This CDR3 region has 16 residues. The CDR3 reads CASSLQGGLFTGELFF. Written as DNA, the CDR3 is TGTGCCAGCAGCTTACAGGGGGGACTCTTCACCGGGGAGCTGTTTTTT.

This clonotype was observed at least ten times. This sequence joins TRBV6-5 and TRBJ2-7; no clear D gene. Germline V lookup: CDR1 MNHEY, CDR2 SVGAGI. V shed 4 bases and J shed 3 bases, with 7 bases lying between them. The CDR3 has 12 amino acids. CDR3 sequence: CASSSGYYEQYF. CDR3 coding DNA: TGTGCCAGCAGTTCCGGGTACTACGAGCAGTACTTC.

This clonotype was detected a few times. J is TRBJ2-1 and V is TRBV9, with D unclear. Germline V lookup: CDR1 SGDLS, CDR2 YYNGEE. The CDR3 consists of 14 residues. V gave up 1 base and J gave up 6 bases, with 11 bases separating them. In DNA form, the CDR3 reads TGTGCCAGCAGCGTAATCCCTTCCCCCAATGAGCAGTTCTTC. Its translation is CASSVIPSPNEQFF.

The gene calls are TRBV7-9 and TRBJ2-5, with a tentative D call TRBD1 (6 bases). V was trimmed by 4 bases and J by 4 bases, leaving 16 bases between them. CDR3 size: 15 residues. Per germline, CDR1 SEHNR and CDR2 FQNEAQ (reference sequence). The CDR3 region is CASSSGLQGGETQYF. DNA of the CDR3: TGTGCCAGCAGCTCCGGGCTCCAAGGGGGAGAGACCCAGTACTTC.